These 18 T cell receptor beta chains were sequenced from one sample in a study of naive and memory T cell subsets. A UMI-containing oligonucleotide was joined by 3' ligation to the TCR cDNA template. Ligated cDNA underwent four rounds of PCR with nested alpha and beta constant region primers and SP2. TCRdb fed the 5' RACE reads into MiXCR, producing one record per CDR3 protein. Of 57,000 or so distinct CDR3 sequences in the sample, 7% to 8.5% are singletons; the top ten hold about a tenth. The receptor source for this set is a male donor in good health.

The rearrangement links TRBV7-9 to TRBJ2-1, with TRBD1 identical over 12 bases. In germline, CDR1 is SEHNR, CDR2 FQNEAQ (reference sequence). The CDR3 covers 20 residues. V gave up 5 bases and J gave up 8 bases; unmatched junction bases: 22. Here the CDR3 reads CASSAPGTGGEGSGVDEQFF. CDR3 nucleotides: TGTGCCAGCAGCGCCCCCGGGACAGGGGGCGAAGGGTCAGGGGTCGATGAGCAGTTCTTC.

Many counts were recorded for this clonotype. The V gene is TRBV10-3, the J gene TRBJ2-5, with 8 bases aligning to TRBD2. Trimming cost V 7 bases and J 4 bases; bases outside gene matches: 5. From germline, CDR1 is ENHRY and CDR2 SYGVKD. There are 13 residues in the CDR3. CDR3 DNA sequence: TGTGCCATCACCTCAGCGGGAGTAGAGACCCAGTACTTC. Translated: CAITSAGVETQYF.

There are many counts of this clonotype. V is TRBV6-5 and J is TRBJ2-1, with D perhaps given as TRBD1 or TRBD2 (6 bases each). The V end was cut by 5 bases, the J end by 2 bases, with 13 bases between. This CDR3 comprises 15 residues. The germline V gene encodes CDR1 MNHEY and CDR2 SVGAGI. The CDR3: CASSPPGGPYNEQFF. The CDR3 region has the DNA TGTGCCAGCAGTCCCCCCGGGGGCCCCTACAATGAGCAGTTCTTC.

This clonotype was counted ten times or more. V gene TRBV7-2 combines with J gene TRBJ2-5; 12 bases match TRBD1. The CDR3 has 15 residues. V lost 4 bases to trimming and J lost 6 bases; unmatched junction nucleotides: 6. The germline V gene encodes CDR1 SGHTA and CDR2 FQGNSA. Here the CDR3 reads CASSSGTGGGKTQYF. CDR3 nucleotides: TGTGCCAGCAGCTCCGGGACAGGGGGCGGAAAGACCCAGTACTTC.

This clonotype was seen ten or more times. The rearrangement joins TRBV27 to TRBJ2-2, with unresolved D. V was pared by 4 bases and J by 0 bases, with 12 bases between. CDR3 length: 16 residues. Germline loops: CDR1 MNHEY, CDR2 SMNVEV (reference sequence). CDR3 sequence (DNA): TGTGCCAGCAGTTCCAACCCCCTAGCGAACACCGGGGAGCTGTTTTTT. Protein sequence: CASSSNPLANTGELFF.

This clonotype came up many times. The rearrangement links TRBV12-3 or TRBV12-4 to TRBJ1-6, with 7 nucleotides matching TRBD1. The V segment lost 6 bases and the J segment 10 bases; nucleotides outside the gene matches: 9. The CDR3 length is 14 residues. The CDR3: CASSPPGTVSPLHF. The CDR3 nucleotides are TGTGCCAGCAGCCCACCCGGGACAGTATCACCCCTCCACTTT.

This clonotype was seen at least ten times. The chain has TRBV10-3 and TRBJ1-2; TRBD1 matches 12 bases. This CDR3 spans 19 amino acids. The germline V gene encodes CDR1 ENHRY and CDR2 SYGVKD. Trimming at V came to 7 bases and at J to 4 bases, leaving 19 bases not matched to a gene. The chain's CDR3 is CAINRGQGASGSVFYGYTF. In nucleotides, the CDR3 is TGTGCCATCAACAGGGGACAGGGGGCCTCTGGGTCGGTCTTCTATGGCTACACCTTC.

In its sample, this clonotype was seen many times. The J gene is TRBJ1-1, the V gene TRBV4-1; possibly TRBD1 for D (5 bases). Trimming shortened V by 0 bases and J by 1 base, and 15 bases separated the two germline ends. From germline, CDR1 is MGHRA and CDR2 YSYEKL. CDR3 length: 17 residues. For the CDR3, the DNA is TGCGCCAGCAGCCAAGATCGGTGGGACTGGGAGAACACTGAAGCTTTCTTT. Encoded protein: CASSQDRWDWENTEAFF.

Ten or more counts support this clonotype. The CDR3 nucleotides are TGCAGTGCTAGAGAACAACAGGGAGAGGTCACAGATACGCAGTATTTT. Translated: CSAREQQGEVTDTQYF. The chain combines TRBV20-1 with TRBJ2-3; maybe TRBD1 (6 bases). The CDR3 consists of 16 residues. Per germline, CDR1 DFQATT and CDR2 SNEGSKA (reference sequence). The ends were cut back, 0 bases at V and 2 bases at J, with 15 bases in the middle.

This clonotype has at least ten counts. The J gene is TRBJ2-1, the V gene TRBV20-1; 7 bases fit TRBD2. Per germline, CDR1 DFQATT and CDR2 SNEGSKA (reference sequence). The CDR3 contains 14 residues. The J segment lost 6 bases and the V segment lost 0 bases, leaving 5 bases of the junction unmatched. CDR3 bases: TGCAGTGCTAGAGAAGCGGGAAGGGTCAATGAGCAGTTCTTC. It encodes CSAREAGRVNEQFF.

The chain couples TRBV4-2 to TRBJ2-5; TRBD1 agrees at 8 bases. Germline lookup yields CDR1 LGHNA and CDR2 YNFKEQ. After removal of 1 base from V and 5 bases from J, the junction contained 6 bases not matched to a gene. CDR3 length: 15 residues. The CDR3 coding sequence is TGTGCCAGCAGCCAAGCAAGTCAGGGGGCGGAGACCCAGTACTTC. Translation: CASSQASQGAETQYF.

This clonotype was observed at least ten times. This chain connects TRBV29-1 to TRBJ1-2; tentative D call: TRBD1 (6 bases). The germline CDR1 and CDR2 sequences are SQVTM and ANQGSEA. This CDR3 region has 15 residues. The V and J ends lost 5 bases and 0 bases respectively, with 16 bases between them. CDR3 sequence (DNA): TGCAGCGTTCCTTCAGGGGATTGGACTAACTATGGCTACACCTTC. Encoded protein: CSVPSGDWTNYGYTF.

V usage is TRBV27 and J usage is TRBJ2-1; D remains ambiguous. Germline assignment: CDR1 MNHEY and CDR2 SMNVEV (reference sequence). The CDR3 is 12 amino acids. Deletions cut 7 bases from V and 6 bases from J, with 10 bases between. CDR3 coding DNA: TGTGCCAGCACGGGCTTATTCAATGAGCAGTTCTTC. Its protein product is CASTGLFNEQFF.

The table lists this clonotype with many counts. The rearrangement joins TRBV12-3 or TRBV12-4 to TRBJ2-5, with 11 positions matching TRBD1. CDR3 length equals 14 residues. The J segment lost 5 bases and the V segment lost 6 bases, leaving 5 bases of the junction unmatched. CDR3 DNA: TGTGCCAGCAGGGACAGGGGGCAGGAGGAGACCCAGTACTTC. This encodes CASRDRGQEETQYF.

V and J are TRBV5-4 and TRBJ1-1, with 8 bases that match TRBD1. The CDR3 contains 15 residues. J lost 5 bases, V lost 5 bases, and 11 bases had no gene match. From germline, CDR1 is SGHNT and CDR2 YYREEE (reference sequence). In nucleotides, the CDR3 is TGTGCCAGCAGTCCAGGGGGCAATTTGGGGACTGAAGCTTTCTTT. Amino acid sequence: CASSPGGNLGTEAFF.

The CDR3 spells CAIRRSGGETQYF. In nucleotides, the CDR3 is TGTGCCATCAGGCGTAGCGGGGGAGAGACCCAGTACTTC. V is TRBV10-3 and J is TRBJ2-5; 9 bases are shared with TRBD2. Germline CDR1 reads ENHRY; CDR2 reads SYGVKD. Losses at the gene ends were 6 bases for V and 4 bases for J; bases not matched to a gene: 3. The CDR3 extends over 13 amino acids.

This clonotype was seen more than once but under ten times. V gene TRBV12-5 combines with J gene TRBJ2-3, with D possibly TRBD1 on 6 matching bases. This CDR3 comprises 15 residues. The germline V gene has CDR1 LGHNT and CDR2 FRNRAP. V lost 5 bases to trimming and J lost 3 bases, with 15 bases between them. DNA for the CDR3: TGTGCTAGTGGTGTACTAGGGGGTGTAACAGATACGCAGTATTTT. This encodes CASGVLGGVTDTQYF. The variable domain in full, completed from reference TRBV12-5 and TRBJ2-3, reads DARVTQTPRHKVTEMGQEVTMRCQPILGHNTVFWYRQTMMQGLELLAYFRNRAPLDDSGMPKDRFSAEMPDATLATLKIQPSEPRDSAVYFCASGVLGGVTDTQYFGPGTRLTVL.

The J gene is TRBJ2-7, the V gene TRBV4-1; 11 positions match TRBD1. CDR1 and CDR2 (germline): MGHRA, YSYEKL. The CDR3 is made up of 15 amino acids. V lost 0 bases and J lost 4; bases outside the gene matches: 2. CDR3 loop: CASSQDGTGGYEQYF. Here the CDR3 DNA reads TGCGCCAGCAGCCAAGACGGGACAGGGGGGTACGAGCAGTACTTC.